This T cell receptor beta chain was recorded in a study of T cells expressing NK-cell markers. For each CDR3 protein, TCRdb gives one entry from its re-call of the 5' RACE reads, without DNA. In total, the table holds over 100,000 distinct CDR3 sequences. Germline CDR1 and CDR2: DFQATT and SNEGSKA (reference sequence). The CDR3 sequence is 11 residues long. Sequences were obtained from blood T cells: a sorted CD56 or NKG2C T cell subset, CD4+ or CD8+ T cells, or bulk PBMC T cells (not recorded which). The receptor comes from a woman between 18 and 70 years old in good health. The chain carries TRBV20-1 and TRBJ2-1; TCRdb outputs TRBD1, but without DNA this stays unchecked. This CDR3 reads CSARDWAEQFF.